This TCR beta chain derives from a study of T cells in lung cancer brain metastases (dated by TCRdb to the late 2010s). Context from the whole study: Most of the roughly 20 patients had a history of tobacco use, with a median of roughly 42 pack-years. A median interval of roughly 370 days was observed between acquisition of the primary and brain metastasis specimens. In this study, the TCR beta CDR3 repertoires of fully resected primary non-small cell lung cancers were compared with those of paired brain metastases. The cohort included about 20 patients who provided approximately 40 specimens, with each patient contributing one primary lung lesion and one brain metastasis. Of the approximately 22 patients, some 18 received no interval therapy between resection of the primary and resection of the metastasis. Of the patients, under twelve were female and 8 or 9 were male, and their median age at first diagnosis was 50 to 65 years. Primary and metastatic specimens both had an average DNA integrity number of roughly 4, with no significant difference between the two sites.

Study-wide findings and limitations: DNA fragmentation in the FFPE samples may have prevented recovery of the complete infiltrating T cell repertoire. The ten most abundant clones accounted for a significantly larger fraction of the repertoire in brain metastases than in primaries, which suggests clonal expansion. Most clones were lesion-specific, with limited overlap between paired lesions (mean Morisita index approximately 0.2). Significantly fewer unique productive clones were found in brain metastases than in paired primaries (median around 1,400 versus 4,600). Effects of preoperative corticosteroids on T cell infiltration in brain metastases could not be controlled.

The CDR3 runs 14 residues from the cysteine to the phenylalanine. Only the CDR3 portion is preserved as DNA: 42 bases, with reading frame beginning at the first base. The germline V gene encodes CDR1 SGHNT and CDR2 YYREEE (reference sequence). Each sample received between 2.24 and 4.92 ug of genomic DNA as input, and paired samples received equal DNA input. TCR beta libraries were constructed with the immunoSEQ hsTCRbeta Kit, with multiplexed V and J gene primers used across two PCR steps. The pooled libraries, together with positive and negative controls, were sequenced on an Illumina MiSeq running a 100-cycle paired-end protocol. The authors' analysis ran thus. The immunoSEQ vendor processed the raw data into normalized, annotated TCR beta repertoire reports. Richness was counted as unique clones by nucleotide sequence, and total richness was extrapolated with the iChao1 and Efron-Thisted estimators. Paired lesions were characterized and compared using Pielou's evenness, Simpson's index, top-ten clone proportional abundance, and the Morisita overlap index. This immuneACCESS table, as held by TCRdb, lists in-frame sequences with V and J called but not all clones. Of the missing ones, under half trace to an unresolved V gene in checked studies; the others have no known cause. That table is the source of V, J and clone size, and D and trimming were worked out from the DNA. The sample profile shows a few thousand clones; 80% to 90% of them were found once. Together, the top ten hold roughly 2.3% of the sample.

Patients underwent resection for synchronous oligometastatic disease or delayed recurrence of a solitary brain metastasis. To avoid including cancers other than NSCLC, any patient with a history of multiple malignancies was excluded. Tumor areas were macrodissected from roughly 5 deparaffinized 10 um unstained sections, using marked H&E slides as a guide. All specimens were formalin-fixed and paraffin-embedded (FFPE). Genomic DNA was extracted using the AllPrep DNA/RNA FFPE Kit. As to this clone: This receptor's antigen is unknown. The junction differs from germline at one of its ends, possibly a read error.

The sequence links TRBV5-4 to TRBJ1-1; no D segment can be confidently identified. Specimen: tumor tissue from the primary lung tumor. The cell subset or site label, read with the paper, signifies: primary lung cancer lesion. This sequence was found in a man over 45 with non-small cell lung cancer. The DNA is TGTGCCAGCAGCCCGGGCCTCTTCGACACTAAAGCTTTCTTT. Its product reads: CASSPGLFDTKAFF.